The next 17 T cell receptor beta chains were all read from a single sample in a study of cytomegalovirus exposure and HLA in healthy donors (dated by TCRdb to about 2017). Library construction relied on the immunoSEQ multiplex PCR assay. For the multiplex PCR, a mixture combining 60 forward primers for TCR Vbeta segments and 13 reverse primers for TCR Jbeta segments was used. Imported from immuneACCESS, the table was reduced by TCRdb to in-frame sequences with V and J called. These copies leave out some clones; in studies compared against another copy, an unresolved V gene accounts for under half, and the cause of the remainder is not known. Per the sample table, the count is some 75,000 clones. The ten largest clones capture approximately 5.4% of the sample. The sample comprised PBMCs. The receptors come from a middle-aged man in good health and CMV-seronegative.

The CDR3 is CASSPRTGGWETQYF. In DNA form, the CDR3 reads TGTGCCAGCAGCCCTAGAACAGGGGGCTGGGAGACCCAGTACTTC. The J gene is TRBJ2-5, the V gene TRBV7-6; 9 bases line up with TRBD1. Trimming at V came to 5 bases and at J to 5 bases, leaving 9 bases not matched to a gene. CDR3 length: 15 residues. Germline V CDR1 and CDR2: SGHVS, FNYEAQ.

This chain uses TRBV27 with TRBJ1-4, with D possibly TRBD1 on 6 matching bases. The CDR3 spans 14 residues. Germline V gives CDR1 MNHEY, CDR2 SMNVEV (reference sequence). Between the trimmed V and J ends, which lost 4 bases and 5 bases, there was a span of 11 bases. The CDR3 DNA sequence: TGTGCCAGCAGTTCACAGGGCGAAAATGAAAAACTGTTTTTT. Translating gives CASSSQGENEKLFF.

The chain employs TRBV5-1 and TRBJ2-1; 12 bases agree with TRBD2. Trimming at V came to 8 bases and at J to 9 bases, leaving 12 bases not matched to a gene. Germline V lookup: CDR1 SGHRS, CDR2 YFSETQ. The CDR3 spans 15 residues. This chain's CDR3 is CASNAGTSGSTEQFF. Written as DNA, the CDR3 is TGCGCCAGTAACGCCGGGACTAGCGGGTCTACTGAGCAGTTCTTC.

The genes are TRBV10-1 and TRBJ1-6, with no clear D. CDR1 and CDR2 from the germline V gene are WNHNN and SYGVQD (reference sequence). Between the trimmed V and J ends, which lost 11 bases and 12 bases, there was a span of 5 bases. This CDR3 contains 8 residues. This CDR3 reads CAAEPLHF. CDR3 nucleotides: TGCGCCGCAGAACCCCTCCACTTT.

The V call is TRBV4-2, the J call TRBJ2-7; TRBD2 is a possible D gene (11 bases). V was trimmed by 2 bases and J by 5 bases, leaving 34 bases between them. The CDR3 loop spans 21 amino acids. In germline, CDR1 is LGHNA, CDR2 YNFKEQ. CDR3 in amino acids: CASSQSGRTGGSGGAVHEQYF. As DNA, the CDR3 is TGTGCCAGCAGCCAAAGCGGACGGACAGGGGGTAGCGGGGGGGCCGTCCACGAGCAGTACTTC.

The chain links TRBV7-2 to TRBJ2-1; 7 positions match TRBD2. The germline CDR1 and CDR2 sequences are SGHTA and FQGNSA. CDR3 length: 13 residues. Trimming removed 4 bases from V and 10 bases from J; junction bases left unmatched: 7. The CDR3 nucleotides read TGTGCCAGCAGCTCCGACTGGGGGGGAGAGCAGTTCTTC. Its protein product is CASSSDWGGEQFF. Drawing the rest from reference TRBV7-2 and TRBJ2-1, the complete variable domain is GAGVSQSPSNKVTEKGKDVELRCDPISGHTALYWYRQSLGQGLEFLIYFQGNSAPDKSGLPSDRFSAERTGGSVSTLTIQRTQQEDSAVYLCASSSDWGGEQFFGPGTRLTVL.

V gene TRBV28 combines with J gene TRBJ2-1; 13 positions match TRBD2. From germline, CDR1 is MDHEN and CDR2 SYDVKM. J was trimmed by 8 bases and V by 3 bases; bases with no gene match: 4. The CDR3 sequence is 15 residues long. The CDR3, as DNA: TGTGCCAGCAGTTTTGGACTAGCGGGAGCGGATGAGCAGTTCTTC. This translates into CASSFGLAGADEQFF.

This chain uses TRBV5-1 with TRBJ2-1; 9 nucleotides align to TRBD2. Germline trimming cut 1 base from V and 0 bases from J; bases unmatched to any gene: 11. The CDR3 is made up of 19 amino acids. Germline V gene data show CDR1 as SGHRS and CDR2 as YFSETQ. CDR3 amino acids: CASSLTGTSGRSSYNEQFF. The CDR3 DNA reads TGCGCCAGCAGCTTGACGGGCACTAGCGGGCGATCCTCCTACAATGAGCAGTTCTTC.

This chain joins TRBV19 and TRBJ1-5, with D tentatively TRBD1 (5 bases). This CDR3 contains 16 residues. Per the germline V gene, CDR1 is LNHDA and CDR2 is SQIVND (reference sequence). Trimming took 3 bases from V and 4 from J, leaving 16 bases between them. DNA of the CDR3: TGTGCCAGTAGTATGGATATAGGGGCCGGGAATCAGCCCCAGCATTTT. Protein: CASSMDIGAGNQPQHF.

This chain connects TRBV27 to TRBJ2-3; 10 nucleotides match TRBD2. Looked up from germline, CDR1 is MNHEY and CDR2 is SMNVEV (reference sequence). Unmatched junction bases numbered 3, after V lost 5 bases and J lost 4 bases. This CDR3 is 14 amino acids long. Written as DNA, the CDR3 is TGTGCCAGCAGTAGCGGGAGGGCCTCAGATACGCAGTATTTT. Its protein is CASSSGRASDTQYF.

The chain joins TRBV18 to TRBJ1-4; D gene unclear. V lost 1 base to trimming and J lost 7 bases, with 10 bases between them. This CDR3 has 14 residues. The germline gives CDR1 KGHSH, CDR2 LQKENI. The CDR3 coding sequence is TGTGCCAGCTCACCACTTAACGCGGGTGAAAAACTGTTTTTT. Translating it yields CASSPLNAGEKLFF.

V usage is TRBV15 and J usage is TRBJ2-6; D not certain. Trimming pared 0 bases from V and 2 bases from J, leaving 5 bases between. The V gene's germline CDR1 is LNHNV and CDR2 YYDKDF (reference sequence). The CDR3 totals 15 residues. CDR3 coding DNA: TGTGCCACCAGCAGAGACAGTACTGGGGCCAACGTCCTGACTTTC. Its protein product is CATSRDSTGANVLTF.

J is TRBJ1-2 and V is TRBV6-6; D may be TRBD1 (5 bases). The germline CDR1 and CDR2 sequences are MNHNY and SVGAGI (reference sequence). V was pared by 5 bases and J by 8 bases, with 18 bases between. CDR3 length: 14 residues. CDR3 nucleotides: TGTGCCAGCAGTCTACTTGAGGGACTCGAGGGCTACACCTTC. Protein product: CASSLLEGLEGYTF.

This rearrangement joins TRBV5-4 to TRBJ2-6, with D unclear. The CDR3 is made up of 18 amino acids. In germline, CDR1 is SGHNT, CDR2 YYREEE (reference sequence). The V gene lost 1 base and the J gene lost 0 bases, with 14 bases spanning the gap. The DNA for the CDR3 is TGTGCCAGCAGCTTGATAGGCCGGAGACCCTCTGGGGCCAACGTCCTGACTTTC. Amino acid sequence: CASSLIGRRPSGANVLTF.

The J gene is TRBJ2-7, the V gene TRBV15; TRBD1 is a possible D gene (6 bases). The CDR3 contains 15 residues. V was cut by 1 base and J by 4 bases, with 14 bases left in between. Germline CDR1 reads LNHNV; CDR2 reads YYDKDF (reference sequence). CDR3: CATSRGQQGSYEQYF. Here the CDR3 DNA reads TGTGCCACCAGCAGAGGCCAACAGGGCTCTTACGAGCAGTACTTC. The whole variable domain, filled in from reference TRBV15 and TRBJ2-7, reads DAMVIQNPRYQVTQFGKPVTLSCSQTLNHNVMYWYQQKSSQAPKLLFHYYDKDFNNEADTPDNFQSRRPNTSFCFLDIRSPGLGDTAMYLCATSRGQQGSYEQYFGPGTRLTVT.

V gene TRBV5-1 combines with J gene TRBJ2-7; TRBD1 matches at 7 bases. The CDR3 contains 14 residues. The V segment lost 0 bases and the J segment 5 bases; nucleotides outside the gene matches: 5. Germline CDR1 SGHRS, CDR2 YFSETQ. The CDR3, as DNA: TGCGCCAGCAGCTTGGAGGTAGGGGGCCACGAGCAGTACTTC. Residues: CASSLEVGGHEQYF.

The V and J genes are TRBV5-6 and TRBJ2-3; unclear D gene. V lost 1 base and J lost 4, with 16 bases in between. The germline V gene has CDR1 SGHDT and CDR2 YYEEEE. This CDR3 contains 16 residues. The CDR3 DNA is TGTGCCAGCAGCTTGTCCCGACACTTGGGCGCAGATACGCAGTATTTT. It encodes CASSLSRHLGADTQYF.